What follows are 9 T cell receptor beta chains derived from one specimen sequenced in a study of blood T cell repertoires in COVID-19 (TCRdb year 2020). Receptor libraries were prepared by the immunoSEQ multiplex PCR assay. Imported from immuneACCESS, the table was reduced by TCRdb to in-frame sequences with V and J called. These copies leave out some clones; in studies compared against another copy, an unresolved V gene accounts for under half, and the cause of the remainder is not known. In this sample the table shows roughly 140,000 clones, around 80% of which occur a single time. Approximately 6.6% of the sample is held by the ten biggest clonotypes. Material: peripheral blood. The receptors originated from a human donor in a cohort sampled during active COVID-19.

The chain couples TRBV2 to TRBJ1-6; 9 bases agree with TRBD1. With 2 bases clipped from V and 7 bases from J, the junction kept 6 bases outside the gene matches. The germline CDR1 and CDR2 sequences are SNHLY and FYNNEI. The CDR3 totals 16 residues. CDR3: CASSEFSGQGNSPLHF. The CDR3 DNA follows: TGTGCCAGCAGTGAATTCTCGGGACAGGGAAATTCACCCCTCCACTTT.

The chain joins TRBV5-4 to TRBJ2-7; 14 bases match TRBD2. After removal of 0 bases from V and 8 bases from J, the junction contained 1 base not matched to a gene. There are 14 residues in the CDR3. Germline-derived CDR1 and CDR2 are SGHNT and YYREEE (reference sequence). The CDR3, as DNA: TGTGCCAGCAGCTTGGGACTAGCGGGGGGGCAGCAGTACTTC. It specifies CASSLGLAGGQQYF.

The DNA of the CDR3 is TGCGCCAGCAGCCCGGGGGGCGTTTTGTACGAGCAGTACTTC. This encodes CASSPGGVLYEQYF. The chain uses TRBV5-1 and TRBJ2-7; possibly TRBD2 for D (7 bases). This CDR3 is built from 14 residues. Germline V lookup: CDR1 SGHRS, CDR2 YFSETQ. V lost 4 bases to trimming and J lost 4 bases, with 15 bases between them.

The chain carries TRBV12-3 or TRBV12-4 and TRBJ2-5, with 7 nucleotides matching TRBD2. The length of the CDR3 is 13 residues. V lost 3 bases and J lost 5; bases outside the gene matches: 3. DNA for the CDR3: TGTGCCAGCAGTTTGTCCGGGGGGGAGACCCAGTACTTC. It translates to CASSLSGGETQYF.

This clone was recorded a few times. This chain joins TRBV30 and TRBJ1-1, with TRBD1 matching 10 bases. CDR3 size: 14 residues. Germline CDR1 reads GTSNPN; CDR2 reads SVGIG (reference sequence). With V trimmed by 1 base and J by 5 bases, 4 bases remained unmatched. In DNA form, the CDR3 reads TGTGCCTGGAGTGGGGACAGGGGTTCTACTGAAGCTTTCTTT. Translating it yields CAWSGDRGSTEAFF.

This clone was counted at least ten times. This CDR3 is CASSHDTWNLGGLYEQYF. CDR3 sequence (DNA): TGCGCCAGCAGCCACGATACCTGGAATCTCGGGGGACTCTACGAGCAGTACTTC. The rearrangement uses TRBV4-1 and TRBJ2-7; maybe TRBD2 (6 bases). This CDR3 region has 18 residues. Germline V CDR1 and CDR2: MGHRA, YSYEKL. V was pared by 3 bases and J by 3 bases, with 24 bases between.

The chain is built from TRBV6-2 or TRBV6-3 and TRBJ2-7, with 12 bases lining up with TRBD2. CDR1 is MNHEY, CDR2 SVGEGT, per germline. J lost 3 bases, V lost 6 bases, and 6 bases had no gene match. The CDR3 length is 15 residues. CDR3 nucleotide sequence: TGTGCCAGCAGCTTACCACTAGCGGGGGGCTACGAGCAGTACTTC. Encoded protein: CASSLPLAGGYEQYF.

The rearrangement uses TRBV27 and TRBJ1-1; possible D gene TRBD1, 6 bases. Germline-derived CDR1 and CDR2 are MNHEY and SMNVEV (reference sequence). Trimming took off 7 bases at V and 6 bases at J, with 24 bases between the two ends. The CDR3 spans 16 residues. The CDR3 is CASTHLSTARGAEAFF. CDR3 sequence (DNA): TGTGCCAGCACACATTTAAGTACAGCCAGGGGAGCTGAAGCTTTCTTT.

V and J are TRBV9 and TRBJ2-3; 8 bases line up with TRBD2. Germline assignment: CDR1 SGDLS and CDR2 YYNGEE. This CDR3 comprises 16 residues. The J segment lost 2 bases and the V segment lost 4 bases, leaving 9 bases of the junction unmatched. DNA of the CDR3: TGTGCCAGCAGCCCCCGAGCGGGGGACAACACAGATACGCAGTATTTT. It specifies CASSPRAGDNTDTQYF.